This is a list of T cell receptor beta chains from one sample in a study of cytomegalovirus exposure and HLA in healthy donors. Libraries were prepared by immunoSEQ multiplex PCR; TCRdb keeps only in-frame clonotypes and omits some of them. In the table there are about 84,000 clones, more than 50% of which are singletons. Sequenced sample: PBMCs. These receptors were collected from a woman aged 40 to 49 in good health and CMV-seropositive. Both conserved end residues are part of each CDR3. The order of the fields is D gene, J gene, V gene, clone size, CDR3 DNA, CDR3 protein. The D gene is left open where the match is weak. Only part of the rows carry a size: once, few, many, or a class if the clone is expanded.

d_call: .
j_call: TRBJ1-5
v_call: TRBV7-2
clone_size: .
cdr3_nt: TGTGCCAGCAGCTTAGGGGCTGTTAGCAATCAGCCCCAGCATTTT
cdr3_aa: CASSLGAVSNQPQHF

d_call: TRBD1
j_call: TRBJ2-7
v_call: TRBV7-6
clone_size: .
cdr3_nt: TGTGCCAGCAGCCTAGGACAGGGTGCTTACGAGCAGTACTTC
cdr3_aa: CASSLGQGAYEQYF

d_call: .
j_call: TRBJ2-7
v_call: TRBV28
clone_size: once
cdr3_nt: TGTGCCAGCAGTCCTAGCTCCTACGAGCAGTACTTC
cdr3_aa: CASSPSSYEQYF

d_call: .
j_call: TRBJ2-3
v_call: TRBV15
clone_size: .
cdr3_nt: TGTGCCACCAGCAGAGAGGGGGGTCCAAGCACAGATACGCAGTATTTT
cdr3_aa: CATSREGGPSTDTQYF

d_call: TRBD1
j_call: TRBJ2-5
v_call: TRBV6-1
clone_size: .
cdr3_nt: TGTGCCAGCAGCGAGGGGGCGGTTGGCCAAGAGACCCAGTACTTC
cdr3_aa: CASSEGAVGQETQYF

d_call: .
j_call: TRBJ2-7
v_call: TRBV11-3
clone_size: .
cdr3_nt: TGTGCCAGCAGAAATAAAAGGGAGCCGGCGGAATCCTACGAGCAGTACTTC
cdr3_aa: CASRNKREPAESYEQYF

d_call: TRBD1
j_call: TRBJ2-7
v_call: TRBV5-6
clone_size: .
cdr3_nt: TGTGCCAGCAGCTCGGACAGGGGGCAATCGTACGAGCAGTACTTC
cdr3_aa: CASSSDRGQSYEQYF

d_call: .
j_call: TRBJ1-2
v_call: TRBV2
clone_size: .
cdr3_nt: TGTGCCAGCAGTGGCCAGACAGGATTTAACTATGGCTACACCTTC
cdr3_aa: CASSGQTGFNYGYTF

d_call: TRBD2
j_call: TRBJ2-7
v_call: TRBV5-4
clone_size: .
cdr3_nt: TGTGCCAGCAGCTTGGCCAAGACTAGCGCAACCTACGAGCAGTACTTC
cdr3_aa: CASSLAKTSATYEQYF

d_call: .
j_call: TRBJ2-2
v_call: TRBV5-1
clone_size: .
cdr3_nt: TGCGCCAGCACCCGAAGACAGGTCAGGGACACCGGGGAGCTGTTTTTT
cdr3_aa: CASTRRQVRDTGELFF

d_call: .
j_call: TRBJ2-3
v_call: TRBV9
clone_size: .
cdr3_nt: TGTGCCAGCAGCGTGGTGGGCGGGAGCACAGATACGCAGTATTTT
cdr3_aa: CASSVVGGSTDTQYF

d_call: TRBD1
j_call: TRBJ2-7
v_call: TRBV29-1
clone_size: .
cdr3_nt: TGCAGCGCTGGACAGGGCTCCTACGAGCAGTACTTC
cdr3_aa: CSAGQGSYEQYF

d_call: TRBD2
j_call: TRBJ2-7
v_call: TRBV27
clone_size: .
cdr3_nt: TGTGCCAGCAGTAGACGACCCGCTAGCGGAAGAGGGTCCTACGAGCAGTACTTC
cdr3_aa: CASSRRPASGRGSYEQYF

d_call: .
j_call: TRBJ1-1
v_call: TRBV4-3
clone_size: few
cdr3_nt: TGCGCCAGCTCTCGGGGAGGGGTCGGAACTGAAGCTTTCTTT
cdr3_aa: CASSRGGVGTEAFF

d_call: TRBD1
j_call: TRBJ1-2
v_call: TRBV29-1
clone_size: .
cdr3_nt: TGCAGCGTTGACCGAACAGGGGGGTCGACTTATGGCTACACCTTC
cdr3_aa: CSVDRTGGSTYGYTF

d_call: .
j_call: TRBJ2-7
v_call: TRBV27
clone_size: .
cdr3_nt: TGTGCCAGCAGTTTATACGGTCGTTCCTACGAGCAGTACTTC
cdr3_aa: CASSLYGRSYEQYF

d_call: TRBD2
j_call: TRBJ2-3
v_call: TRBV9
clone_size: few
cdr3_nt: TGTGCCAGCAGCGTTTCTAGCGGGAGGGCAGATACGCAGTATTTT
cdr3_aa: CASSVSSGRADTQYF

d_call: TRBD1
j_call: TRBJ2-3
v_call: TRBV5-1
clone_size: once
cdr3_nt: TGCGCCAGCAGCGTGGACAGGGGGTCTCCCACAGATACGCAGTATTTT
cdr3_aa: CASSVDRGSPTDTQYF

d_call: .
j_call: TRBJ2-6
v_call: TRBV5-1
clone_size: .
cdr3_nt: TGCGCCAGCAGCTTGGTTTTAACGGGAGAATCCGGGGCCAACGTCCTGACTTTC
cdr3_aa: CASSLVLTGESGANVLTF

d_call: .
j_call: TRBJ2-2
v_call: TRBV7-3
clone_size: .
cdr3_nt: TGTGCCAGCAGCCCCCGCGGTCGCCCCGGGGAGCTGTTTTTT
cdr3_aa: CASSPRGRPGELFF

d_call: .
j_call: TRBJ2-7
v_call: TRBV13
clone_size: .
cdr3_nt: TGTGCCAGCAGCAGCGGACAGCGCATATACGAGCAGTACTTC
cdr3_aa: CASSSGQRIYEQYF

d_call: .
j_call: TRBJ1-4
v_call: TRBV19
clone_size: few
cdr3_nt: TGTGCCAGTAGCCCCCGGAGCCAGACCCATGAAAAACTGTTTTTT
cdr3_aa: CASSPRSQTHEKLFF

d_call: TRBD1
j_call: TRBJ1-2
v_call: TRBV19
clone_size: .
cdr3_nt: TGTGCCAGTAGTGGGCCAGGGGGTTTTGGCTACACCTTC
cdr3_aa: CASSGPGGFGYTF

d_call: .
j_call: TRBJ2-2
v_call: TRBV28
clone_size: .
cdr3_nt: TGTGCCAGCAAAATTCAAACCGGGGAGCTGTTTTTT
cdr3_aa: CASKIQTGELFF

d_call: .
j_call: TRBJ1-1
v_call: TRBV19
clone_size: few
cdr3_nt: TGTGCCAGTACCCCTACCCGGGGGACTGAAGCTTTCTTT
cdr3_aa: CASTPTRGTEAFF

d_call: .
j_call: TRBJ2-2
v_call: TRBV7-2
clone_size: few
cdr3_nt: TGTGCCAGCAGCTTAAGGGGACAGAACACCGGGGAGCTGTTTTTT
cdr3_aa: CASSLRGQNTGELFF

d_call: TRBD1
j_call: TRBJ1-2
v_call: TRBV28
clone_size: .
cdr3_nt: TGTGCCAGCAGTTTTGGGGTCACAGGGGCGAACTATGGCTACACCTTC
cdr3_aa: CASSFGVTGANYGYTF

d_call: .
j_call: TRBJ2-7
v_call: TRBV7-9
clone_size: .
cdr3_nt: TGTGCCAGCAGCTTAGTATCGGGTCTCGACGAGCAGTACTTC
cdr3_aa: CASSLVSGLDEQYF

d_call: TRBD1
j_call: TRBJ1-4
v_call: TRBV28
clone_size: .
cdr3_nt: TGTGCCAGCAGAGACTATGGTGACAGGGTTGGTAGGCTGTTTTTT
cdr3_aa: CASRDYGDRVGRLFF

d_call: .
j_call: TRBJ2-2
v_call: TRBV15
clone_size: .
cdr3_nt: TGTGCCACCAGCTCACCGGCGCAGGAGGGGATAGACGGCAATGGGCTGTTTTTT
cdr3_aa: CATSSPAQEGIDGNGLFF

d_call: TRBD1
j_call: TRBJ1-1
v_call: TRBV7-9
clone_size: .
cdr3_nt: TGTGCCAGCAGCCAGGGACAGGGGGATAAGAACACTGAAGCTTTCTTT
cdr3_aa: CASSQGQGDKNTEAFF

d_call: .
j_call: TRBJ2-3
v_call: TRBV7-2
clone_size: .
cdr3_nt: TGTGCCAGTGGACAGAACACAGATACGCAGTATTTT
cdr3_aa: CASGQNTDTQYF

d_call: .
j_call: TRBJ2-7
v_call: TRBV7-2
clone_size: .
cdr3_nt: TGTGCCAGCAGCTTTGACAGGGGAGGGTACGAGCAGTACTTC
cdr3_aa: CASSFDRGGYEQYF

d_call: TRBD1
j_call: TRBJ2-7
v_call: TRBV30
clone_size: .
cdr3_nt: TGTGCCTGGAGCAGGACAGGGGGGTACGAGCAGTACTTC
cdr3_aa: CAWSRTGGYEQYF

d_call: TRBD1
j_call: TRBJ2-1
v_call: TRBV7-2
clone_size: few
cdr3_nt: TGTGCCAGCAGCTTATCGGGACAGAACAATGAGCAGTTCTTC
cdr3_aa: CASSLSGQNNEQFF

d_call: TRBD1
j_call: TRBJ2-1
v_call: TRBV19
clone_size: few
cdr3_nt: TGTGCCAGTAGTTCCAGATGGGACAGCTACAATGAGCAGTTCTTC
cdr3_aa: CASSSRWDSYNEQFF

d_call: .
j_call: TRBJ2-5
v_call: TRBV28
clone_size: few
cdr3_nt: TGTGCCAGCACAGGGGCCTCCCTGGGGACCCAGTACTTC
cdr3_aa: CASTGASLGTQYF

d_call: .
j_call: TRBJ2-2
v_call: TRBV5-1
clone_size: .
cdr3_nt: TGCGCCAGCAGCTTGAGAAGAGCGAGAAACACCGGGGAGCTGTTTTTT
cdr3_aa: CASSLRRARNTGELFF

d_call: .
j_call: TRBJ2-7
v_call: TRBV11-1
clone_size: .
cdr3_nt: TGTGCCAGCAGCTCCTATACTGGTTACGAGCAGTACTTC
cdr3_aa: CASSSYTGYEQYF

d_call: .
j_call: TRBJ2-7
v_call: TRBV6-5
clone_size: few
cdr3_nt: TGTGCCAGCAGTTACTCGAGGGTAGGGGAGCAGTACTTC
cdr3_aa: CASSYSRVGEQYF

d_call: TRBD2
j_call: TRBJ2-1
v_call: TRBV5-1
clone_size: few
cdr3_nt: TGCGCCAGCAGCTCCCTCGGGACTAGCGGCACCAATGAGCAGTTCTTC
cdr3_aa: CASSSLGTSGTNEQFF

d_call: TRBD2
j_call: TRBJ2-6
v_call: TRBV28
clone_size: .
cdr3_nt: TGTGCCAGTGGCAGCGGGGTCTCTGGGGCCAACGTCCTGACTTTC
cdr3_aa: CASGSGVSGANVLTF

d_call: .
j_call: TRBJ2-3
v_call: TRBV5-1
clone_size: .
cdr3_nt: TGCGCCAGCAGCTTGTCCAGCGTTGGTAGCACAGATACGCAGTATTTT
cdr3_aa: CASSLSSVGSTDTQYF